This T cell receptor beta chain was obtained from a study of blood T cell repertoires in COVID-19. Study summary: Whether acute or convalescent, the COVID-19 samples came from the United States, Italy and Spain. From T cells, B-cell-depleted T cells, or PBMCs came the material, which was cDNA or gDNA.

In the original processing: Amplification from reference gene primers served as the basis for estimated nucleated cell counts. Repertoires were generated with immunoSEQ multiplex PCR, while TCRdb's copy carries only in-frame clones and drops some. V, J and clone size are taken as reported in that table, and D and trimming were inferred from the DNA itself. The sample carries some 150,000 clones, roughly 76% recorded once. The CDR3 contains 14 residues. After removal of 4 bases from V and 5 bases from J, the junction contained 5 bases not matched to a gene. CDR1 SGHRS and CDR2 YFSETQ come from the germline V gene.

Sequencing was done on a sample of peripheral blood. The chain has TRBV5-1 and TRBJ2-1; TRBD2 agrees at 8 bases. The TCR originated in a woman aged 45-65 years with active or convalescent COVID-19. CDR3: CASSGTRGNNEQFF. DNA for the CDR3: TGCGCCAGCAGCGGGACTAGGGGAAACAATGAGCAGTTCTTC.